The sequence of this T cell receptor beta chain was determined in a study of T cell responses to AZD1222 COVID-19 vaccine. Analysis merged second doses at about 4 or about 12 weeks. There are 14 residues in the CDR3. Deletions cut 1 base from V and 2 bases from J, with 7 bases between. Per germline, CDR1 MGHRA and CDR2 YSYEKL. Here immunoSEQ multiplex PCR was the method, and the copy in TCRdb shows in-frame clones only, minus some. The table has about 180,000 clones, approximately 86% seen once. The chain uses TRBV4-1 and TRBJ2-3; D is unresolved. The material was peripheral blood, obtained 28 days after the second AZD1222 dose. The source is an adult who received the AZD1222 COVID-19 vaccine. This chain's CDR3 is CASSQGFYTDTQYF. As DNA, the CDR3 is TGCGCCAGCAGCCAAGGGTTCTACACAGATACGCAGTATTTT.